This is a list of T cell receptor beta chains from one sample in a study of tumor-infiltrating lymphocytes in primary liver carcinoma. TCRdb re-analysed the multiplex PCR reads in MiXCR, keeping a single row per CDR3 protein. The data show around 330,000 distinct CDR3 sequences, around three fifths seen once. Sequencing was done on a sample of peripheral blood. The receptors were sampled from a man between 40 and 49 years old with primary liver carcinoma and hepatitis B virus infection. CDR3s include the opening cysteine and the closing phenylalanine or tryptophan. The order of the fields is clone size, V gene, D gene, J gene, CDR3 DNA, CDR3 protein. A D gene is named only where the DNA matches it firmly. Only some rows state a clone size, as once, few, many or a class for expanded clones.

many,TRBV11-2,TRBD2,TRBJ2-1,TGTGCCAGCAGCTCGAGGGAGGGTGGGGGGTGGATCAATGAGCAGTTCTTC,CASSSREGGGWINEQFF
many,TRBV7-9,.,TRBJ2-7,TGTGCCAGCAGCCAAGGCACGGGGGCCTACGAGCAGTACTTC,CASSQGTGAYEQYF
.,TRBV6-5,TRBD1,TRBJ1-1,TGTGCCAGCAGTTACTCCCGACAGGGCGCACCTTTCTTT,CASSYSRQGAPFF
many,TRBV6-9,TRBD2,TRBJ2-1,TGTGCCAGCAGTTCCCTGGGACTAGCGGGCGATGAGCAGTTCTTC,CASSSLGLAGDEQFF
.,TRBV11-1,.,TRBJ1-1,TGTGCCAGCAGCCCCGTTCTACAGCGGACTGAAGCTTTCTTT,CASSPVLQRTEAFF
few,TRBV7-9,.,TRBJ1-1,TGTGCCAGCAGCCAAGAGGGATTTGAAGCTTTCTTT,CASSQEGFEAFF
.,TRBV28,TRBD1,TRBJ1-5,TGTGCCAGCAGGACACACAGGGGTTATAGCAATCAGCCCCAACATTTT,CASRTHRGYSNQPQHF
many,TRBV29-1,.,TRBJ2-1,TGCAGCGGTCGACAGGACCCCTACAATGAGCAGTTCTTC,CSGRQDPYNEQFF
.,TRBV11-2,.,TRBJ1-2,TGTGCCAGCAGCCAAACCGGCGGGGCGTACTATGACTACACCTTC,CASSQTGGAYYDYTF
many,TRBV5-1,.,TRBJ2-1,TGCGCCAGCAGCTTGGATCCGGGAACCTACAATGAGCAGTTCTTC,CASSLDPGTYNEQFF
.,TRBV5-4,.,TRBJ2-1,TGTGCCAGCAGCTTTGGCTACGAGCAGTTCTTC,CASSFGYEQFF
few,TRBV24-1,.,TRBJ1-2,TGTGCCACCAGTGATTCTTGGGGAGGCTATGGCTACACCTTC,CATSDSWGGYGYTF
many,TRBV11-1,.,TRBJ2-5,TGTGCCAGCAGCTTCATGGGGACCCAGTACTTC,CASSFMGTQYF
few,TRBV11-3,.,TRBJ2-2,TGTGCCAGCAGCTTAGATTCTCTAGCTGGAGACTTCGGGGAGCTGTTTTTT,CASSLDSLAGDFGELFF
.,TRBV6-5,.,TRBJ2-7,TGTGCCAGTAGCCTGCGTGCGGTGTGGACCTACGAGCAGTACTTC,CASSLRAVWTYEQYF
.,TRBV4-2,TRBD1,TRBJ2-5,TGTGCCACCAGCCAAAAATGGGACAGGGAAGGGACCCAGTACTTC,CATSQKWDREGTQYF
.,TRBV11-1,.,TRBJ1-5,TGTGCCAGCCGCGAGAGCGGGGGCAATCAGTCCCAGCATTTT,CASRESGGNQSQHF
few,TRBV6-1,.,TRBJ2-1,TGTGCCAGCAGTGGAGTCGTAGGCCTGACTTACAATGAGCAGTTCTTC,CASSGVVGLTYNEQFF
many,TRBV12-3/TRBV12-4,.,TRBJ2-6,TGTGCCAGCAGTGATAGGGCCGGGGCCAACGTCCTGACTTTC,CASSDRAGANVLTF
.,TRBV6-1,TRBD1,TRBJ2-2,TGTGTCGGCAGTGAACAGGGGACCGGGGAGCTGTTTTTT,CVGSEQGTGELFF
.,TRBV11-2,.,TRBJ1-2,TGTGCCAGCAGCCAAGCCGACGGGGCGTACCATGGCTACACCTTC,CASSQADGAYHGYTF
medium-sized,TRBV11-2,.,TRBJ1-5,TGTGCCAGCAGCTTGGGTAGTCGGCCTTCGGAGCCCCAGCATTTT,CASSLGSRPSEPQHF
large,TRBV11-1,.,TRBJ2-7,TGTGCCAGCAGGGGGAAGCGATCCTACGAGCAGTACTTC,CASRGKRSYEQYF
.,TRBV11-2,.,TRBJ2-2,TGTGCCGGCAGCTTTTTGGGCAGGCCATCCGTGGAGCCGTTTTTT,CAGSFLGRPSVEPFF
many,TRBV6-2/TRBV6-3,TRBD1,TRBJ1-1,TGTGCCAGCAACAACCGGGACAGGGTCCGAACTTTCTTT,CASNNRDRVRTFF
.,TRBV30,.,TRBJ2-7,TGTGCCTGGAGTTGGCACTTCTACGAGCAGTACTTC,CAWSWHFYEQYF
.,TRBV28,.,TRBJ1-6,TGTGCCAACAGTTTAAGGGGCCCAAATTCACCCCTCCACTTT,CANSLRGPNSPLHF
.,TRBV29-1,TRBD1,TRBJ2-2,TGTAGCGTCGTTGGACAGGGTATAAGGGAGCTGTTTTTT,CSVVGQGIRELFF
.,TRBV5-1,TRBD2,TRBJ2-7,TGCGCCAGCATCTTCTCCTGGACTAGCGGGAGGGCCTCCTACGAGCAGTACTTC,CASIFSWTSGRASYEQYF
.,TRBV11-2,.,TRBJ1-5,TGTGCCAGCAGCTTTGACGGTAGCAATCAGCCCCAGCATTTT,CASSFDGSNQPQHF
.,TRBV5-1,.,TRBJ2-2,TGCGCCAGCTGCTTGGCTCCACTGAACACCGGGGAGCTGTTTTTT,CASCLAPLNTGELFF
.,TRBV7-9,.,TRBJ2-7,TGTGCCAGCAGCTTGGAAAGCGCCTACGAGCAGTACTTC,CASSLESAYEQYF
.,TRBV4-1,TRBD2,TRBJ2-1,TGCGCCAGCAGCCCCCCTGGACTAGCGGAAGGGCCGTGGCATGAGCAGTTCTTC,CASSPPGLAEGPWHEQFF
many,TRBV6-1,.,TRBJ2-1,TGTGCCAGCTCCGTCGCTTCTGAGTACAATGAGCAGTTCTTC,CASSVASEYNEQFF
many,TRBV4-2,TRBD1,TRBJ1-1,TGTGCCAGCAGCCAACAAGAGGGAGGACAGGACGCAGCTTTCTTT,CASSQQEGGQDAAFF
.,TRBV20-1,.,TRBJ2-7,TGCAGTGTTAGGGTGGGCAGGGACCTCAGCGAGCAGTACTTC,CSVRVGRDLSEQYF
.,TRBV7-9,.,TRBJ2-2,TGTGCCAGCACTGTTCCTGATTGGGGCAGTCCGAACACCGGGGAGCTGTTTTTT,CASTVPDWGSPNTGELFF
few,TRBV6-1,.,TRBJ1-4,TGTGCCAGCAGTGGGGGCCGGGACATTGAAAAACTGTTTTTT,CASSGGRDIEKLFF
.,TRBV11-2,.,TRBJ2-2,TGTGCCAGCAGCTTTGAGCGGATTTCAATCGGGGAGCTGTTTTTT,CASSFERISIGELFF
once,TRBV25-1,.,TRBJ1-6,TGTGCCAGCAGTGAATTTAGGGGGAATATTTCACCCCTCCACTTT,CASSEFRGNISPLHF
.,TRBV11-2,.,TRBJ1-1,TGTGCCAACAGCCGGGACGGGGCTGAGGGCACTGAAGCTTTCTTT,CANSRDGAEGTEAFF
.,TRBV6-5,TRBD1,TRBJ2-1,TGTGCCAGCAGTGAGGACAGGGTGGTCAATGAGCAGTTCTTC,CASSEDRVVNEQFF
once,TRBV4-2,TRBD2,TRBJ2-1,TGTGCCAGCAGCCAAGATCCTGGCGGGAGCAAGGATGAGCAGTTCTTC,CASSQDPGGSKDEQFF
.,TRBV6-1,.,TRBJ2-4,TGTGCCAGCAAAAATCTGGGCAAAAACGTTCAGTACTTC,CASKNLGKNVQYF
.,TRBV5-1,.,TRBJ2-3,TGCGCCAGCAGCTTCGGGGGCGCAAGGTTTGATACGCGGCATTTT,CASSFGGARFDTRHF
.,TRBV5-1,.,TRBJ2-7,TGCGCCAGTGCTGCAGACTGGGTAATGTTCGAGCAGTACTTC,CASAADWVMFEQYF
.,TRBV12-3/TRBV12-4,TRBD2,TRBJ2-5,TGTGCCAGCAGTTTAGTGCGGGAGACTCGGTACTTC,CASSLVRETRYF
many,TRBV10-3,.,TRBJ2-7,TGTGCCTCTGAGGGGGGTATCGGTCTCGGGGAGCAGTACTTC,CASEGGIGLGEQYF
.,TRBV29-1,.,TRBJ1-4,TGCAGCGCCATCAGGAGGAGGGACGAAAAACTGTCTTTT,CSAIRRRDEKLSF
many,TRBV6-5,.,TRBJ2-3,TGTGCCAGCAGTCTCCAGAGCACAGATACGCAGTATTTT,CASSLQSTDTQYF
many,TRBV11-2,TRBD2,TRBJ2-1,TGTGCCAGCAGCTCGCTCCGGACTAGCGTGAATGAGCAGTTCTTC,CASSSLRTSVNEQFF
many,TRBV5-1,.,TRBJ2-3,TGCGCCAGCAGCTTGGGACATAACACAGATACGCAGTATTTT,CASSLGHNTDTQYF
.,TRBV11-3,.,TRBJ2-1,TGTGCCAGCAGCTCCATCCTCAGCGATGAGCAGTTATTC,CASSSILSDEQLF